Each of the 3 T cell receptor beta chains below was sequenced from the same sample in a study of response to subunit inactivated influenza vaccine. TCRdb called the RT-PCR reads again in MiXCR, with one record for every CDR3 protein. The data hold fewer than 700,000 distinct CDR3 sequences, with 10% to 15% observed a single time. Sequencing was performed on PBMCs from blood, taken 45 days after vaccination. Every receptor here comes from a middle-aged man who received an inactivated influenza vaccine.

The rearrangement joins TRBV27 to TRBJ2-7, with 8 bases aligning to TRBD2. The germline CDR1 and CDR2 sequences are MNHEY and SMNVEV (reference sequence). This CDR3 comprises 16 residues. The trim removed 4 bases at V and 7 bases at J, leaving 15 bases unmatched. CDR3 protein: CASSSASSGTFWEQYF. CDR3 in DNA: TGTGCCAGCAGTTCCGCTAGTAGCGGGACTTTCTGGGAGCAGTACTTC.

This clonotype was detected ten times or more. The chain links TRBV5-6 to TRBJ2-5; 9 positions match TRBD2. V shed 4 bases, J shed 1 base, and the junction held 2 bases outside the gene matches. The CDR3 contains 14 residues. CDR1 is SGHDT, CDR2 YYEEEE, per germline. The CDR3 loop reads CASSPAGGQETQYF. The DNA of the CDR3 is TGTGCCAGCAGCCCAGCGGGGGGCCAAGAGACCCAGTACTTC. Full variable domain (outside the CDR3, taken from reference TRBV5-6 and TRBJ2-5): DAGVTQSPTHLIKTRGQQVTLRCSPKSGHDTVSWYQQALGQGPQFIFQYYEEEERQRGNFPDRFSGHQFPNYSSELNVNALLLGDSALYLCASSPAGGQETQYFGPGTRLLVL.

This clonotype was found many times. The genes are TRBV12-3 or TRBV12-4 and TRBJ1-2; tentative D call: TRBD1 (5 bases). V was pared by 7 bases and J by 6 bases, with 12 bases between. CDR3 length: 12 amino acids. CDR3 bases: TGTGCCAGCATTATCAGGGAGCATGGCTACACCTTC. Amino acid sequence: CASIIREHGYTF.